This TCR beta chain was profiled in a study of beta chain features in type 1 diabetes. Study-level findings and limits: Within patients, naive, central memory and Treg TCRB repertoires seemed more similar than within healthy donors.

After removal of 6 bases from V and 9 bases from J, the junction contained 16 bases not matched to a gene. Germline CDR1 SNHLY, CDR2 FYNNEI. The CDR3 spans 16 residues. This clone was observed at least ten times. Its specificity is not known. The isolated RNA, all of it, was reverse transcribed, so expressed TCRB transcripts were what got sequenced. Generated by immunoSEQ multiplex PCR, the TCRdb table keeps only in-frame clones and is missing some. The table includes about 240,000 clones, about 25% detected once. Sequencing was carried out using central memory CD4+ T cells from blood. The clonotype originates from a man younger than 40 in good health. The gene calls are TRBV2 and TRBJ2-1, with 8 bases fitting TRBD2. The CDR3, as DNA: TGTGCCAGCAGGGGAGCGGGAGTGACTAGTTCGGGTGAGCAGTTCTTC. Protein: CASRGAGVTSSGEQFF.